This T cell receptor (beta chain) was recorded in a study of T-cell reconstitution after alpha-beta-depleted transplantation in children. Study outcomes and limitations: Approximately two months post-transplant, alpha-beta T cells reportedly originated from several hundred expanded graft clones.

Regarding this clonotype: Its antigen is undetermined.

Germline values: CDR1 DFQATT, CDR2 SNEGSKA (reference sequence). Unmatched junction bases numbered 7, after V lost 0 bases and J lost 0 bases. CDR3 size: 17 residues. Unique molecular identifiers were used to barcode this TCRbeta library. TCRdb ran MiXCR on the PCR reads and lists one entry per CDR3 protein. The sample contains around 670,000 distinct CDR3 sequences, about an eighth of which appear only once. The genes are TRBV20-1 and TRBJ1-5, with 8 bases that match TRBD1. This receptor was obtained from a girl aged 2 to 9 with congenital amegakaryocytic thrombocytopenia, due to receive a stem cell transplant. Sequences were derived from PBMCs, sampled before TCRalphabeta/CD19-depleted stem cell transplant. CDR3 protein: CSARDGGQVLSNQPQHF. CDR3 nucleotides: TGCAGTGCTAGAGACGGGGGACAGGTCCTTAGCAATCAGCCCCAGCATTTT.